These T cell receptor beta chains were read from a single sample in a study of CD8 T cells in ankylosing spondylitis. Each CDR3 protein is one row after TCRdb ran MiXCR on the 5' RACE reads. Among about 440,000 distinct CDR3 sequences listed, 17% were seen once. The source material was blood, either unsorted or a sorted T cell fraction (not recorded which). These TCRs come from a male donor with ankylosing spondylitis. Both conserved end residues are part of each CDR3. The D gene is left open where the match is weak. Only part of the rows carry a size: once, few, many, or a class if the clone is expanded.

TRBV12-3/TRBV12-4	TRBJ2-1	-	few	TGTGCCAGCAGTTCTCCGGGACGGGGGTCCTACAATGAGCAGTTCTTC	CASSSPGRGSYNEQFF
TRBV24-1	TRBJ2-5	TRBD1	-	TGTGCCACCAGTGACAACAGGGGGCTCGCGGAGACCCAGTACTTC	CATSDNRGLAETQYF
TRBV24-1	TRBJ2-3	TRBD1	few	TGTGCCACCAGTGACTATACAGGGGGCGACAGAGATACGCAGTATTTT	CATSDYTGGDRDTQYF
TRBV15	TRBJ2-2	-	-	TGTGCCACCAGCAAGACAGGGAACACCGGGGAGCTGTTTTTT	CATSKTGNTGELFF
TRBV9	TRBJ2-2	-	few	TGTGCCAGCAGCGTAAAAACAGGCGCTTACACCGGGGAGCTGTTTTTT	CASSVKTGAYTGELFF
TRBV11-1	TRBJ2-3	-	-	TGTGCCAGCAGTACAAGGGGTGGTGGGCGGCCGGAGGTGATGGTGACAGATACGCAGTATTTT	CASSTRGGGRPEVMVTDTQYF
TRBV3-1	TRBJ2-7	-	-	TGTGCCAGCAGCCAAACCAGATTTTCCTACGAGCAGTACTTC	CASSQTRFSYEQYF
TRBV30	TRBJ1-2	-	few	TGTGCCTGGAGTTCCGGAGGCGGCTACACCTTC	CAWSSGGGYTF
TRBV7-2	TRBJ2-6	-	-	TGTGCCAGCAGCTTAGCTGGAGTATCTGGGGCCAACGTCCTGACTTTC	CASSLAGVSGANVLTF
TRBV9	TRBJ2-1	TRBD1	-	TGTGCCAGCAGCGCGACAGGGGGCAATGAGCAGTTCTTC	CASSATGGNEQFF
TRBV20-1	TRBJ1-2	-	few	TGCAGTGCTCAGGCAGATGTATCGGGCTACACCTTC	CSAQADVSGYTF
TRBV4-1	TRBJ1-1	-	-	TGCGCCAGCAACGGACAGCCAAACACTGAAGCTTTCTTT	CASNGQPNTEAFF
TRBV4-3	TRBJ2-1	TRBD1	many	TGCGCCAGCAGCCAACTAGGTCAGGGGGCCCGGGAGCAGTTCTTC	CASSQLGQGAREQFF
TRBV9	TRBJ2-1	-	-	TGTGCCAGCAGCGCCCCACAGGGATACAATGAGCAGTTCTTC	CASSAPQGYNEQFF
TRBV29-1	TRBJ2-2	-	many	TGCAGCGTTCTTCGGGACTTGAACACCGGGGAGCTGTTTTTT	CSVLRDLNTGELFF
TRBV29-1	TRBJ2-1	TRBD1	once	TGCAGCGTTCCCGGACAGGGCAGAACCACCTACAATGAGCAGTTCTTC	CSVPGQGRTTYNEQFF
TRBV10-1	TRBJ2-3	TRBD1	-	TGCGCCAGCAGTGATCCAGGGGGTAGCACAGATACGCAGTATTTT	CASSDPGGSTDTQYF
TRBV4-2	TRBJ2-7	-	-	TGTGCCAGCAGCCAAGAGGAGGGCGGTCGGGAGCAGTACTTC	CASSQEEGGREQYF
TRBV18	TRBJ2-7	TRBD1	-	TGTGCCAGCTCACACAATAGACAGGGGGCCTACGAGCAGTACTTC	CASSHNRQGAYEQYF
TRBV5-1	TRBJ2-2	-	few	TGCGCCAGCAGCTTTAGTGTGGGCACCGGGGAGCTGTTTTTT	CASSFSVGTGELFF
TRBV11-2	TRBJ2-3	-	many	TGTGCCAGCAGCTTTATGGGAAAGATGACAGATACGCAGTATTTT	CASSFMGKMTDTQYF
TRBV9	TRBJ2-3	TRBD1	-	TGTGCCAGCAGCGCCAGGGACAGTTGGGATACGCAGTATTTT	CASSARDSWDTQYF
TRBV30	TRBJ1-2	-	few	TGTGCCTTGACAGGCTCTAACTATGGCTACACCTTC	CALTGSNYGYTF
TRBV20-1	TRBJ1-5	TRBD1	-	TGCAGTGCTAGCCCACTCGACAGGGATGGCAATCAGCCCCAGCATTTT	CSASPLDRDGNQPQHF
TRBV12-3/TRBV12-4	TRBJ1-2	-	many	TGTGCCAGCAGTTGGTGGGGTTATGGCTACACCTTC	CASSWWGYGYTF
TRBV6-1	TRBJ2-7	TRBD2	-	TGTGCCAGCAGTGCAACTAGCGGGATTGGCGAGCAGTACTTC	CASSATSGIGEQYF
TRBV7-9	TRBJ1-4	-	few	TGTGCCAGCAGCAGGGACGGTGAAAAACTGTTTTTT	CASSRDGEKLFF
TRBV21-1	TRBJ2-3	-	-	TGTGCCAGCAGCTCGGCAGGGAGGGCAGATACGCAGTATTTT	CASSSAGRADTQYF
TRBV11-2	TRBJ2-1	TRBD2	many	TGTGCCAGCAGCTTAGTTCCCCCTGGGACTAGCGGATTCAATGAGCAGTTCTTC	CASSLVPPGTSGFNEQFF
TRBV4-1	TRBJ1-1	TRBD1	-	TGCGCCAGCAGCCAGCCTGACAGGGCCACTGAAGCTTTCTTT	CASSQPDRATEAFF